This T cell receptor (beta chain) was sequenced for a study of shared clonotypes between healthy human individuals. The CDR3 extends over 10 amino acids. Germline CDR1 DFQATT, CDR2 SNEGSKA (reference sequence). V dropped 6 bases and J dropped 0 bases, with 3 bases sitting between them. TCRdb's table, derived via immunoSEQ multiplex PCR, lists solely in-frame clones and lacks some. Of about 480,000 clones listed, about 80% are singletons. This clone was seen only once. Other DNA variants within this sample encode the same CDR3. What was sequenced was PBMCs. This receptor was identified in a woman in her thirties or forties in good health. Some clones in this sample may be carry-over from other donors' samples. The chain links TRBV20-1 to TRBJ2-7, with D uncertain. The CDR3 DNA reads as TGCAGTGCGCTCTCCTACGAGCAGTACTTC. Amino acids: CSALSYEQYF.